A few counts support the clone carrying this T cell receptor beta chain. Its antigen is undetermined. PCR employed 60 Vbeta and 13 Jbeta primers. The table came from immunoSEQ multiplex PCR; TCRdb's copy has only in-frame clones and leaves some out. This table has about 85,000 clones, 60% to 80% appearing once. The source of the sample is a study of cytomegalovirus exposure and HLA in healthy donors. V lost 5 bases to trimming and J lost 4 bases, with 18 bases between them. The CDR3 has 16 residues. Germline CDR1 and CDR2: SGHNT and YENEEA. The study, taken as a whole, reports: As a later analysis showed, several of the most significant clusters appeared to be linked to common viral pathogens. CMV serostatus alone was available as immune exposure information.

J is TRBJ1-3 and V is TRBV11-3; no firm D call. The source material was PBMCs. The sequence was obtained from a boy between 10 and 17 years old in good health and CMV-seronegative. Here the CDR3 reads CASSLGPFAGGNTIYF. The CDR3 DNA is TGTGCCAGCAGCCTCGGACCATTCGCGGGCGGAAACACCATATATTTT.